The rows below give T cell receptor beta chains drawn from one sample of a study of cytomegalovirus exposure and HLA in healthy donors. Clones were read by immunoSEQ multiplex PCR, and TCRdb kept only the in-frame ones, dropping some. This table has about 160,000 clones, 80% appearing once. Sequenced sample: PBMCs. These receptors were obtained from a man aged 25 to 45 in good health and CMV-seronegative. CDR3s include the opening cysteine and the closing phenylalanine or tryptophan. D genes are given only for firm matches. Rows give clone size only sometimes, using once, few, many, or a class for an expanded clone.

V gene: TRBV7-2
clone size: once
J gene: TRBJ2-5
D gene: TRBD1
CDR3 DNA: TGTGCCAGCAGCTTAAAGGGACAGGCGTCGTTTGCCCAGTACTTC
CDR3 protein: CASSLKGQASFAQYF

V gene: TRBV28
clone size: NA
J gene: TRBJ2-5
D gene: TRBD2
CDR3 DNA: TGTGCCAGCAGCTTTACTAGCGGAGAGCAAGAGACCCAGTACTTC
CDR3 protein: CASSFTSGEQETQYF

V gene: TRBV4-3
clone size: NA
J gene: TRBJ1-6
D gene: NA
CDR3 DNA: TGCGCCAGCAGCCAATTCAGGGATAATTCACCCCTCCACTTT
CDR3 protein: CASSQFRDNSPLHF

V gene: TRBV27
clone size: NA
J gene: TRBJ1-1
D gene: TRBD1
CDR3 DNA: TGTGCCAGCAGTTTAGGAGGGGGCTCAGCTTTCTTT
CDR3 protein: CASSLGGGSAFF

V gene: TRBV5-6
clone size: NA
J gene: TRBJ2-7
D gene: TRBD1
CDR3 DNA: TGTGCCAGCAGCTTAATCCCAGGGGGCTCCGGGGCCGGCGAGCAGTACTTC
CDR3 protein: CASSLIPGGSGAGEQYF

V gene: TRBV4-1
clone size: NA
J gene: TRBJ2-1
D gene: NA
CDR3 DNA: TGCGCCAGCAGCCCCCCCGGGGGCTACAATGAGCAGTTCTTC
CDR3 protein: CASSPPGGYNEQFF

V gene: TRBV25-1
clone size: NA
J gene: TRBJ2-7
D gene: NA
CDR3 DNA: TGTGCCAGCAGTGAATCCCCTGAGGGTGCCTACGAGCAGTACTTC
CDR3 protein: CASSESPEGAYEQYF

V gene: TRBV13
clone size: NA
J gene: TRBJ2-2
D gene: NA
CDR3 DNA: TGTGCCAGCAGCTTAATCTTGGGTGGAGCGGGGAACACCGGGGAGCTGTTTTTT
CDR3 protein: CASSLILGGAGNTGELFF

V gene: TRBV29-1
clone size: NA
J gene: TRBJ1-2
D gene: NA
CDR3 DNA: TGCAGCGCTGCCGATACTCGCTATGGCTACACCTTC
CDR3 protein: CSAADTRYGYTF

V gene: TRBV5-6
clone size: NA
J gene: TRBJ2-3
D gene: TRBD2
CDR3 DNA: TGTGCCAGCAGCTTACTCCCCAGCGGGGGGCTGATGGGCACAGATACGCAGTATTTT
CDR3 protein: CASSLLPSGGLMGTDTQYF

V gene: TRBV11-2
clone size: NA
J gene: TRBJ2-3
D gene: NA
CDR3 DNA: TGTGCCAGCAGCTTAGGGGGTAGCGGCACAGATACGCAGTATTTT
CDR3 protein: CASSLGGSGTDTQYF

V gene: TRBV7-2
clone size: NA
J gene: TRBJ2-7
D gene: TRBD2
CDR3 DNA: TGTGCCAGCAGCTTAGCGTCTGGGACTAGCGGGGGGTATTACGAGCAGTACTTC
CDR3 protein: CASSLASGTSGGYYEQYF

V gene: TRBV11-2
clone size: NA
J gene: TRBJ2-7
D gene: TRBD1
CDR3 DNA: TGTGCCAGCAGCTTAGGGACAGGGGGAAGCTACGAGCAGTACTTC
CDR3 protein: CASSLGTGGSYEQYF

V gene: TRBV5-6
clone size: NA
J gene: TRBJ2-7
D gene: TRBD2
CDR3 DNA: TGTGCCAGCAGCTTGGAGCTAGCGGGCCCCTACGAGCAGTACTTC
CDR3 protein: CASSLELAGPYEQYF

V gene: TRBV10-3
clone size: NA
J gene: TRBJ2-2
D gene: TRBD2
CDR3 DNA: TGTGCCATCAGTGCGAAGCGGGGGGCCGCGAACACCGGGGAGCTGTTTTTT
CDR3 protein: CAISAKRGAANTGELFF

V gene: TRBV30
clone size: NA
J gene: TRBJ1-2
D gene: NA
CDR3 DNA: TGTGCCTGGAGTGTTGATGGCGGCTATGGCTACACCTTC
CDR3 protein: CAWSVDGGYGYTF

V gene: TRBV7-9
clone size: NA
J gene: TRBJ2-1
D gene: NA
CDR3 DNA: TGTGCCAGCAGCTTACTACAGAACTCCTACAATGAGCAGTTCTTC
CDR3 protein: CASSLLQNSYNEQFF

V gene: TRBV21-1
clone size: NA
J gene: TRBJ1-6
D gene: NA
CDR3 DNA: TGTGCCAGCAGGAATCGCCCCGACAGAATAGTTTCACCCCTCCACTTT
CDR3 protein: CASRNRPDRIVSPLHF

V gene: TRBV23-1
clone size: NA
J gene: TRBJ1-1
D gene: NA
CDR3 DNA: TGCGCCAGCAGTCAATCAGCGGGGGGGACTGAAGCTTTCTTT
CDR3 protein: CASSQSAGGTEAFF

V gene: TRBV27
clone size: NA
J gene: TRBJ1-5
D gene: TRBD1
CDR3 DNA: TGTGCCAGCAGTTTATCTTATGGACAGGGGAGAGGTCAGCCCCAGCATTTT
CDR3 protein: CASSLSYGQGRGQPQHF

V gene: TRBV11-3
clone size: NA
J gene: TRBJ2-5
D gene: NA
CDR3 DNA: TGTGCCAGCAGCTTAGACGGAGAGGGGACCCAGTACTTC
CDR3 protein: CASSLDGEGTQYF

V gene: TRBV19
clone size: NA
J gene: TRBJ1-3
D gene: NA
CDR3 DNA: TGTGCCAGTAGTATTGGTGGAGATGGAAACACCATATATTTT
CDR3 protein: CASSIGGDGNTIYF

V gene: TRBV7-2
clone size: NA
J gene: TRBJ2-1
D gene: NA
CDR3 DNA: TGTGCCAGCAGCTCAGCGCAGGGGGGACGCAATGAGCAGTTCTTC
CDR3 protein: CASSSAQGGRNEQFF

V gene: TRBV27
clone size: NA
J gene: TRBJ2-1
D gene: TRBD2
CDR3 DNA: TGTGCCAGCAGTTCCCACCTCGGCAGCGGGAGGGCCGGTGAGCAGTTCTTC
CDR3 protein: CASSSHLGSGRAGEQFF